This T cell receptor (beta chain) was found in a study of cytomegalovirus exposure and HLA in healthy donors. V was cut by 2 bases and J by 4 bases, with 9 bases left in between. CDR3 length: 13 residues. Germline loops: CDR1 MNHEY, CDR2 SVGAGI. Using immunoSEQ multiplex PCR, the repertoire was profiled, and TCRdb retains in-frame clones only, with some absent. The sample has about 83,000 clones, 96% seen once. Sequenced: PBMCs. The receptor's source is a woman younger than 30 in good health and CMV-seronegative. The chain joins TRBV6-5 to TRBJ2-7, with unresolved D. CDR3 amino acids: CASSYLDRYEQYF. DNA of the CDR3: TGTGCCAGCAGTTACCTAGACCGTTACGAGCAGTACTTC.